One sample yielded the 25 T cell receptor beta chains listed below, sequenced in a study of blood T cell repertoires in COVID-19. Sequenced by immunoSEQ multiplex PCR; TCRdb stores in-frame clones only, minus some. The sample shows under 300,000 clones, around 87% of them seen only once. Sequenced: peripheral blood. These receptors were collected from a woman in her 70s with active or convalescent COVID-19.

This clone appeared once. The chain couples TRBV9 to TRBJ1-1; 10 nucleotides align to TRBD1. The V gene's germline CDR1 is SGDLS and CDR2 YYNGEE. V shed 3 bases, J shed 6 bases, and the junction held 8 bases outside the gene matches. The CDR3 is 15 residues long. The CDR3 DNA reads TGTGCCAGCAGCGCGTCCGGGACAGGGGCCTCTGAAGCTTTCTTT. It yields the protein CASSASGTGASEAFF. Full variable domain (remainder filled in from reference TRBV9 and TRBJ1-1): DSGVTQTPKHLITATGQRVTLRCSPRSGDLSVYWYQQSLDQGLQFLIQYYNGEERAKGNILERFSAQQFPDLHSELNLSSLELGDSALYFCASSASGTGASEAFFGQGTRLTVV.

The chain has TRBV10-2 and TRBJ1-1; no clear D gene. Trimming removed 3 bases at V and 4 bases at J, with 6 bases between. The CDR3 runs 12 residues. The germline V gene has CDR1 WSHSY and CDR2 SAAADI. The CDR3 protein is CASSERSTEAFF. The CDR3 nucleotides read TGCGCCAGCAGTGAAAGGAGCACTGAAGCTTTCTTT.

This chain joins TRBV7-3 and TRBJ1-4; D remains unclear. Germline values: CDR1 SGHTA, CDR2 FQGTGA. The V and J ends lost 5 bases and 4 bases respectively, with 8 bases between them. This CDR3 contains 13 residues. This chain's CDR3 is CASSPGNNEKLFF. The CDR3 DNA reads TGTGCCAGCAGCCCGGGGAATAATGAAAAACTGTTTTTT.

The chain links TRBV6-4 to TRBJ1-1; D remains unclear. This CDR3 spans 14 amino acids. Between the trimmed V and J ends, which lost 3 bases and 4 bases, there was a span of 12 bases. Per germline, CDR1 MRHNA and CDR2 SNTAGT. The DNA of the CDR3 is TGTGCCAGCAGTGAACGAGGGATTAGCACTGAAGCTTTCTTT. Residues: CASSERGISTEAFF.

This sequence joins TRBV7-2 and TRBJ2-7, with a possible D match to TRBD2 (5 bases). CDR3 size: 11 residues. The germline V gene encodes CDR1 SGHTA and CDR2 FQGNSA. V gave up 9 bases and J gave up 4 bases, with 10 bases separating them. In DNA form, the CDR3 reads TGTGCCAGTGGACGGGGTTACGAGCAGTACTTC. The encoded protein is CASGRGYEQYF.

The genes are TRBV10-1 and TRBJ1-1; D call uncertain. The V and J ends lost 2 bases and 4 bases respectively, with 8 bases between them. This CDR3 has 13 amino acids. Germline values: CDR1 WNHNN, CDR2 SYGVQD (reference sequence). The CDR3 loop is CASSESRLTEAFF. The CDR3 coding sequence is TGCGCCAGCAGTGAGAGCAGGCTCACTGAAGCTTTCTTT.

The chain recombines TRBV27 with TRBJ1-2; TRBD1 might be the D (6 bases). CDR3 length: 15 amino acids. Germline V gives CDR1 MNHEY, CDR2 SMNVEV (reference sequence). The ends were cut back, 2 bases at V and 3 bases at J, with 13 bases in the middle. Here the CDR3 DNA reads TGTGCCAGCAGTTTACAGGGGTTGGGGTACTATGGCTACACCTTC. Translating gives CASSLQGLGYYGYTF.

The chain uses TRBV15 and TRBJ2-5, with 7 bases matching TRBD2. CDR3 size: 14 residues. The ends lost 9 bases at V and 2 bases at J; junction bases unmatched: 9. Germline V gene lookup returns CDR1 LNHNV and CDR2 YYDKDF (reference sequence). The CDR3 nucleotides read TGTGCCACGTGTACCGGGGGGATTCAAGAGACCCAGTACTTC. This gives the protein CATCTGGIQETQYF.

V and J are TRBV7-2 and TRBJ2-7, with 7 positions matching TRBD1. This CDR3 region has 13 residues. V lost 5 bases to trimming and J lost 5 bases; unmatched junction nucleotides: 6. CDR1 is SGHTA and CDR2 is FQGNSA in the germline V gene. CDR3 region: CASSRDSPHEQYF. CDR3 nucleotide sequence: TGTGCCAGCAGCAGGGACAGTCCCCACGAGCAGTACTTC.

The chain recombines TRBV6-6 with TRBJ1-5; possibly TRBD1 for D (5 bases). This CDR3 region has 14 residues. V lost 7 bases and J lost 4, with 14 bases in between. Per germline, CDR1 MNHNY and CDR2 SVGAGI (reference sequence). CDR3 sequence (DNA): TGTGCCAGCACCTTAGGGGTAGGGAATCAGCCCCAGCATTTT. Translating gives CASTLGVGNQPQHF.

V is TRBV27 and J is TRBJ2-7; TRBD1 might be the D (5 bases). The germline gives CDR1 MNHEY, CDR2 SMNVEV (reference sequence). The CDR3 extends over 12 amino acids. Trimming stripped 6 bases from V and 5 bases from J, with 11 bases between. The CDR3 DNA sequence: TGTGCCAGCAGGAGAATCAGGGACGAGCAGTACTTC. This codes for CASRRIRDEQYF.

The genes are TRBV5-1 and TRBJ2-1; D is possibly TRBD2 (6 bases). Trimming cost V 3 bases and J 2 bases, with 12 bases left between them. This CDR3 has 15 amino acids. The germline CDR1 and CDR2 sequences are SGHRS and YFSETQ. Here the CDR3 DNA reads TGCGCCAGCAGCTCGGGGGACGGAACCTACAATGAGCAGTTCTTC. Translation: CASSSGDGTYNEQFF. Drawing the rest from reference TRBV5-1 and TRBJ2-1, the complete variable domain is KAGVTQTPRYLIKTRGQQVTLSCSPISGHRSVSWYQQTPGQGLQFLFEYFSETQRNKGNFPGRFSGRQFSNSRSEMNVSTLELGDSALYLCASSSGDGTYNEQFFGPGTRLTVL.

The chain carries TRBV5-6 and TRBJ2-3, with 8 bases matching TRBD2. After removal of 3 bases from V and 8 bases from J, the junction contained 2 bases not matched to a gene. This CDR3 is built from 12 residues. Germline V gives CDR1 SGHDT, CDR2 YYEEEE. The CDR3 DNA follows: TGTGCCAGCAGCTGGACTAGCTCTACGCAGTATTTT. Its protein product is CASSWTSSTQYF.

The V gene is TRBV3-1 (or the pseudogene TRBV3-2), the J gene TRBJ2-1; tentatively, D is TRBD1 (6 bases). Germline V gene sequence: CDR1 LGHDT, CDR2 YNNKEL (reference sequence). Trimming stripped 1 base from V and 7 bases from J, with 11 bases between. CDR3 length: 14 amino acids. This CDR3 reads CASSQAQGLNEQFF. The CDR3 region has the DNA TGTGCCAGCAGCCAAGCACAGGGTTTGAATGAGCAGTTCTTC.

The sample holds one count of this clone. The chain combines TRBV4-3 with TRBJ2-5, with 11 bases matching TRBD2. The J segment lost 3 bases and the V segment lost 1 base, leaving 4 bases of the junction unmatched. The CDR3 runs to 16 residues. Per germline, CDR1 LGHNA and CDR2 YSLEER. The CDR3 bases are TGCGCCAGCAGCCAAGGGTCGGGACTAGCGGAAGAGACCCAGTACTTC. Its protein product is CASSQGSGLAEETQYF.

This clone was seen once. The rearrangement uses TRBV19 and TRBJ1-1, with D uncertain. The V gene lost 7 bases and the J gene lost 1 base, with 19 bases spanning the gap. The CDR3 is 16 residues long. Per the germline V gene, CDR1 is LNHDA and CDR2 is SQIVND (reference sequence). CDR3: CASTPLGSLPNTEAFF. The DNA of the CDR3 is TGTGCCAGTACCCCATTGGGCAGTTTACCGAACACTGAAGCTTTCTTT.

This chain links TRBV7-2 with TRBJ1-2; 8 bases align to TRBD1. Germline V gene sequence: CDR1 SGHTA, CDR2 FQGNSA. J gave up 9 bases and V 3 bases, and 6 bases lay outside the gene matches. The CDR3 is made up of 13 amino acids. This chain's CDR3 is CASSFRDRNSYTF. The CDR3 nucleotides are TGTGCCAGCAGCTTCCGGGACAGGAATAGCTACACCTTC. The full variable domain, completed using reference TRBV7-2 and TRBJ1-2, is GAGVSQSPSNKVTEKGKDVELRCDPISGHTALYWYRQSLGQGLEFLIYFQGNSAPDKSGLPSDRFSAERTGGSVSTLTIQRTQQEDSAVYLCASSFRDRNSYTFGSGTRLTVV.

The chain is built from TRBV4-2 and TRBJ2-7, with 11 bases that match TRBD1. The length of the CDR3 is 21 residues. V shed 0 bases and J 3 bases; nucleotides not matched to a gene: 19. Looked up from germline, CDR1 is LGHNA and CDR2 is YNFKEQ. The CDR3 nucleotides are TGTGCCAGCAGCCAAGAAGACTTCCTAGGACAGGGGGCACTGGTTGACTACGAGCAGTACTTC. Its protein is CASSQEDFLGQGALVDYEQYF.

The CDR3, as DNA: TGTGCCAGCAGCCAAGAGCAGGGGGGAGGCGAGCAGTTCTTC. Translating gives CASSQEQGGGEQFF. The chain is built from TRBV3-1 (or the pseudogene TRBV3-2) and TRBJ2-1, with D perhaps TRBD1 (7 bases). Germline CDR1 LGHDT, CDR2 YNNKEL (reference sequence). The CDR3 sequence is 14 residues long. The ends were cut back, 0 bases at V and 10 bases at J, with 13 bases in the middle.

This clone has just one count. The chain couples TRBV7-2 to TRBJ2-3; D may be TRBD2 (6 bases). The CDR3 is 13 residues long. V lost 6 bases, J lost 1 base, and 8 bases lay in between. CDR1 is SGHTA and CDR2 is FQGNSA in the germline V gene. The CDR3 coding sequence is TGTGCCAGCAGTCAGCGGGGCACAGATACGCAGTATTTT. Protein: CASSQRGTDTQYF.

The chain joins TRBV4-1 to TRBJ1-2, with TRBD1 identical over 7 bases. The junction had 15 bases not matched to a gene; V was cut back by 3 bases and J by 8 bases. Germline CDR1 reads MGHRA; CDR2 reads YSYEKL. This CDR3 contains 16 residues. The CDR3 region is CASSQTGSAFLGGYTF. CDR3 bases: TGCGCCAGCAGCCAGACAGGGAGCGCCTTTTTGGGAGGCTACACCTTC.

J is TRBJ1-5 and V is TRBV27, with D tentatively TRBD1 (5 bases). Trimming removed 5 bases from V and 2 bases from J, with 13 bases in between. The CDR3 is made up of 15 amino acids. Germline V lookup: CDR1 MNHEY, CDR2 SMNVEV (reference sequence). The CDR3 protein is CASSTQGGGNQPQHF. CDR3 nucleotides: TGTGCCAGCAGTACTCAGGGAGGCGGCAATCAGCCCCAGCATTTT.

This clone showed up just once. CDR3 sequence: CASSYTGDFYQPQHF. Here the CDR3 DNA reads TGTGCCAGCAGTTACACAGGGGACTTTTATCAGCCCCAGCATTTT. The rearrangement joins TRBV6-5 to TRBJ1-5, with 7 bases matching TRBD1. The CDR3 sequence is 15 residues long. Germline V gene sequence: CDR1 MNHEY, CDR2 SVGAGI. The ends lost 2 bases at V and 5 bases at J; junction bases unmatched: 6.

With respect to this clone: At one of its ends the junction is not consistent with the germline gene, which may arise from a read error. The chain carries TRBV7-2 and TRBJ2-1; 10 nucleotides agree with TRBD2. The CDR3 has 15 residues. Germline V gene sequence: CDR1 SGHTA, CDR2 FQGNSA. CDR3 loop: CVSSLTSGLYNEQFF. The CDR3 nucleotides read TGTGTCAGCAGCTTGACTAGCGGGCTGTACAATGAGCAGTTCTTC.

The gene calls are TRBV10-1 and TRBJ2-5; 11 bases map to TRBD2. Germline V CDR1 and CDR2: WNHNN, SYGVQD (reference sequence). CDR3 length: 13 amino acids. Germline trimming cut 0 bases from V and 9 bases from J; bases unmatched to any gene: 0. This chain's CDR3 is CASSESSGGAQYF. The CDR3 nucleotides are TGCGCCAGCAGTGAGTCTAGCGGGGGGGCCCAGTACTTC.